This is a list of T cell receptor beta chains from one sample in a study of prognosis after radiotherapy for stage I lung cancer. TCRdb called the multiplex PCR reads again in MiXCR, with one record for every CDR3 protein. Among 20,000 to 25,000 distinct CDR3 sequences listed, 40% were seen once. Sequencing used PBMCs, obtained before or after stereotactic body radiation therapy (not recorded which). All receptors come from a donor aged 50 or older with non-small cell lung cancer. Both conserved end residues are part of each CDR3. D genes are given only for firm matches. Not every row has a clone size; where given, it reads once, few, many or a size class.

CDR3 DNA	CDR3 protein	D gene	V gene	clone size	J gene
TGTGCCAACAGCTTAGGGAGTGGTTTCTCCTACGAGCAGTACTTC	CANSLGSGFSYEQYF	NA	TRBV7-6	NA	TRBJ2-7
TGTGCCAGCAGCTTATATACAAACTATGGCTACACCTTC	CASSLYTNYGYTF	NA	TRBV7-2	once	TRBJ1-2
TGTGCCAGCAGTTACCGACATCGTCCCTACTGCTACACCTTC	CASSYRHRPYCYTF	NA	TRBV28	once	TRBJ1-2
TGTGCCAGCAGCGTAGATGGGGATTCCTACGAGCAGTACTTC	CASSVDGDSYEQYF	NA	TRBV9	many	TRBJ2-7
TGCAGCGTTGAGGAGTACAATGAGCAGTTCTTC	CSVEEYNEQFF	NA	TRBV29-1	NA	TRBJ2-1
TGTGCCAGCTCCCCCACGCCGCCAAGCTCCTACAATGAGCAGTTCTTC	CASSPTPPSSYNEQFF	NA	TRBV18	many	TRBJ2-1
TGCGCCAGCAGCTTGATGCAGAACACTGAAGCTTTCTTT	CASSLMQNTEAFF	NA	TRBV5-1	NA	TRBJ1-1
TGCAGTGCCCCGAGGACAGGGGGCTACGAGCAGTACTTC	CSAPRTGGYEQYF	TRBD1	TRBV20-1	many	TRBJ2-7
TGTGCCAGCAGCGGGGGGACACGGGCGACCCAGTACTTC	CASSGGTRATQYF	NA	TRBV7-3	NA	TRBJ2-5
TGTGCCAGCAGCTCCTACACCGGGGAGCTGTTTTTT	CASSSYTGELFF	NA	TRBV7-8	few	TRBJ2-2
TGTGCCAGCAGTTTGGTGACAGGGGATCCACCCCTCCACTTT	CASSLVTGDPPLHF	TRBD1	TRBV28	NA	TRBJ1-6
TGTGCCAGCAGTTATAGGGTTCCTCAGGGGACTGAAGCTTTCTTT	CASSYRVPQGTEAFF	NA	TRBV6-5	NA	TRBJ1-1
TGTGCCAGCAGTGAATCGGGCGGTGGAGATACGCAGTATTTT	CASSESGGGDTQYF	NA	TRBV6-1	many	TRBJ2-3
TGTGCCAGTAGTATATCGACTAGCGGGCAAGAGACCCAGTACTTC	CASSISTSGQETQYF	TRBD2	TRBV19	many	TRBJ2-5
TGCGCCAGCAGCTTACACGGGACGGCCAATCAGCCCCAGCATTTT	CASSLHGTANQPQHF	NA	TRBV5-1	many	TRBJ1-5
TGTGCCACCAGTTTGGAATCAGATGCGCAGTATTTT	CATSLESDAQYF	NA	TRBV24-1	NA	TRBJ2-3
TGTGCCAGCAGTAATGTAGCGGGAAGTGAGCAGTTCTTC	CASSNVAGSEQFF	TRBD2	TRBV6-1	NA	TRBJ2-1
TGTGCCAGCAGCCAAGTCGCAGGGCGCTCCTATAATTCACCCCTCCACTTT	CASSQVAGRSYNSPLHF	NA	TRBV3-1	many	TRBJ1-6
TGCGCCAGCAGCTTGGTCGTGAGCTACGAGCAGTACTTC	CASSLVVSYEQYF	NA	TRBV5-1	NA	TRBJ2-7
TGCGCCAGCAGCTTGGTGGGAGTGGACTACGAGCAGTACTTC	CASSLVGVDYEQYF	NA	TRBV5-1	medium-sized	TRBJ2-7
TGCGCCAGCAGCTTAGATAGCGGGAGTTCACGTGAGCAGTACTTC	CASSLDSGSSREQYF	TRBD2	TRBV5-1	NA	TRBJ2-7
TGCAGCGCTGGGACGTTCGACTATGGCTACACCTTC	CSAGTFDYGYTF	NA	TRBV29-1	many	TRBJ1-2
TGTGCCAGCAGCTTTCCCGAATTGACCTATGGCTACACCTTC	CASSFPELTYGYTF	NA	TRBV5-8	NA	TRBJ1-2
TGTGCCAGCAGCTTGTGGCCAGGGGGAGAGACCCAGTACTTC	CASSLWPGGETQYF	TRBD1	TRBV5-1	few	TRBJ2-5
TGCGCCAGCAGCTTGGAACAGGTCACCCAGAACAACAATGAGCAGTTCTTC	CASSLEQVTQNNNEQFF	NA	TRBV5-1	NA	TRBJ2-1
TGTGCCAGCAGGCAGGGGTCGTTAACCCGGGAGCTGTTTTTT	CASRQGSLTRELFF	NA	TRBV6-2/TRBV6-3	NA	TRBJ2-2
TGTGCCAGCAGTTACTCGACAGGGTCGGTAGCGGGACCGTACGAGCAGTACTTC	CASSYSTGSVAGPYEQYF	NA	TRBV6-5	NA	TRBJ2-7